These 9 T cell receptor beta chains share one sample of origin, sequenced in a study of shared clonotypes between healthy human individuals (dated by TCRdb to about 2020). The library was made by the immunoSEQ multiplex PCR assay. The source is immuneACCESS, and TCRdb retained only in-frame sequences with V and J called. Part of the clones is not carried over; for the studies checked, unresolved V genes explain less than half of this, and the remainder is unexplained. The sample table lists some 2,500,000 clones, less than 95% of them with a count of one. The biggest ten clones account for around 0.35% of the sample. Specimen: naive CD4+ T cells from PBMCs. Explained via the paper, the cell subset or site label denotes: CD45RA+ positively selected. Receptor source: a man aged 18 to 35 in good health. Some clones in this sample may be carry-over from other donors' samples.

The rearrangement uses TRBV29-1 and TRBJ1-4; D possibly corresponds to TRBD1 (6 bases). CDR3 size: 13 residues. Per the germline V gene, CDR1 is SQVTM and CDR2 is ANQGSEA. V lost 7 bases to trimming and J lost 0 bases, with 9 bases between them. The CDR3 sequence is CSARTATNEKLFF. The CDR3 coding sequence is TGCAGCGCCCGGACAGCAACTAATGAAAAACTGTTTTTT.

Comments on this clone: The sample contains more than one DNA sequence encoding this CDR3. This chain joins TRBV6-5 and TRBJ2-7; D unresolved. Germline assignment: CDR1 MNHEY and CDR2 SVGAGI. Trimming took off 0 bases at V and 0 bases at J, with 9 bases between the two ends. CDR3 length: 15 residues. The CDR3 spells CASSYSQAFSYEQYF. For the CDR3, the DNA is TGTGCCAGCAGTTACTCGCAGGCCTTCTCCTACGAGCAGTACTTC.

This rearrangement joins TRBV11-3 to TRBJ1-5; D is uncertain. Germline CDR1 reads SGHNT; CDR2 reads YENEEA. The V end lost 10 bases, the J end lost 5 bases, and 21 bases lay between the germline ends. This CDR3 is built from 15 residues. As DNA, the CDR3 is TGTGCCACCTCAAATGGGGTCGCTACCTATCAGCCCCAGCATTTT. Its translation: CATSNGVATYQPQHF.

This sequence joins TRBV2 and TRBJ1-3; D call uncertain. The ends were cut back, 7 bases at V and 0 bases at J, with 7 bases in the middle. CDR1 and CDR2 (germline): SNHLY, FYNNEI. The CDR3 loop spans 13 amino acids. The CDR3 bases are TGTGCCAGCACTCGGGCCTCTGGAAACACCATATATTTT. Its translation: CASTRASGNTIYF.

On this clone itself: Distinct nucleotide sequences in the sample also encode this CDR3. The chain combines TRBV18 with TRBJ1-1, with no clear D. V shed 3 bases and J shed 5 bases, with 10 bases lying between them. CDR3 length equals 13 residues. In germline, CDR1 is KGHSH, CDR2 LQKENI. The CDR3 loop reads CASSPPQGTEAFF. CDR3 DNA sequence: TGTGCCAGCTCACCGCCACAAGGGACTGAAGCTTTCTTT.

This clone appeared a single time. The gene calls are TRBV5-4 and TRBJ2-7, with D perhaps TRBD1 (6 bases). Trimming stripped 3 bases from V and 0 bases from J, with 25 bases between. Germline CDR1 SGHNT, CDR2 YYREEE (reference sequence). This CDR3 comprises 19 residues. The chain's CDR3 is CASSWRRDTYQRASYEQYF. CDR3 coding DNA: TGTGCCAGCAGCTGGCGACGGGACACCTACCAAAGGGCCTCCTACGAGCAGTACTTC.

This clone appeared a single time. The chain couples TRBV29-1 to TRBJ2-7; D unresolved. This CDR3 is 11 amino acids long. The germline gives CDR1 SQVTM, CDR2 ANQGSEA. Trimming cost V 4 bases and J 9 bases, with 13 bases left between them. The CDR3: CSVASRQAQYF. CDR3 bases: TGCAGCGTTGCCTCCCGGCAGGCGCAGTACTTC.

The chain has TRBV27 and TRBJ1-3, with a tentative D call TRBD1 (6 bases). Trimming shortened V by 5 bases and J by 4 bases, and 15 bases separated the two germline ends. Per germline, CDR1 MNHEY and CDR2 SMNVEV (reference sequence). The CDR3 consists of 15 residues. The CDR3 nucleotides read TGTGCCAGCAGTGCCCTGGGGGGCCGGGGAAACACCATATATTTT. This translates into CASSALGGRGNTIYF.

The CDR3 sequence is CACGGGAVETQYF. CDR3 coding DNA: TGTGCCTGTGGGGGGGGTGCGGTAGAGACCCAGTACTTC. The rearrangement uses TRBV30 and TRBJ2-5; 7 bases agree with TRBD2. The V gene's germline CDR1 is GTSNPN and CDR2 SVGIG (reference sequence). The CDR3 runs to 13 residues. V lost 6 bases to trimming and J lost 4 bases; unmatched junction nucleotides: 8.